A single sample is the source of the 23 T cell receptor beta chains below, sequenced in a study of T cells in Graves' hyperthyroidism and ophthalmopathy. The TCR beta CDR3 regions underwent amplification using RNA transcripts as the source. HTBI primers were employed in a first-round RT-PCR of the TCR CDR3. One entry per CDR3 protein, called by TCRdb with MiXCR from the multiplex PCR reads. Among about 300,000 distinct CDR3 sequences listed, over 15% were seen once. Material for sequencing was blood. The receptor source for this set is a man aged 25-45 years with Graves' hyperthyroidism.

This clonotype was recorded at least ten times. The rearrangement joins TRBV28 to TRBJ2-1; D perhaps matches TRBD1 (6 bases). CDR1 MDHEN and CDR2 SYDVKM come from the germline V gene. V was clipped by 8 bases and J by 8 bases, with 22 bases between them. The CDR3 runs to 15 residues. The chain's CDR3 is CASLQAGATRDEQFF. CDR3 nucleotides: TGTGCCAGCCTCCAGGCAGGGGCCACGAGGGATGAGCAGTTCTTC. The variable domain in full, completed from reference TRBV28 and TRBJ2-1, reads DVKVTQSSRYLVKRTGEKVFLECVQDMDHENMFWYRQDPGLGLRLIYFSYDVKMKEKGDIPEGYSVSREKKERFSLILESASTNQTSMYLCASLQAGATRDEQFFGPGTRLTVL.

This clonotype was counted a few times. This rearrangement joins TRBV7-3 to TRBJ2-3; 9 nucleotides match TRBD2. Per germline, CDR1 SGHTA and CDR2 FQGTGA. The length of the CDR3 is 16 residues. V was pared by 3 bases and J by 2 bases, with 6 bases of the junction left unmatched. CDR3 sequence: CASSLRLAELTDTQYF. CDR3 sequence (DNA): TGTGCCAGCAGCTTGAGACTAGCGGAACTCACAGATACGCAGTATTTT. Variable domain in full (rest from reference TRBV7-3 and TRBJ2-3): GAGVSQTPSNKVTEKGKYVELRCDPISGHTALYWYRQSLGQGPEFLIYFQGTGAADDSGLPNDRFFAVRPEGSVSTLKIQRTERGDSAVYLCASSLRLAELTDTQYFGPGTRLTVL.

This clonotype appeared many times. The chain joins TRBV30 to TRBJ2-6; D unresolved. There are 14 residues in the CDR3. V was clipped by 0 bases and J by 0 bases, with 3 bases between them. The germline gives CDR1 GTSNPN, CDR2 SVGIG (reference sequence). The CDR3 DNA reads TGTGCCTGGAGTGTAGGCTCTGGGGCCAACGTCCTGACTTTC. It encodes CAWSVGSGANVLTF.

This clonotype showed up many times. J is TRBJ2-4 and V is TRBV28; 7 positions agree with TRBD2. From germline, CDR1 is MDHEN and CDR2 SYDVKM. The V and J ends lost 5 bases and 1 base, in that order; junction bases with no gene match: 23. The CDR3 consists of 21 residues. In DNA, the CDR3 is TGTGCCAGCAGTCCTGATTCGTCGACGGGGGACTATGCCGCTGCCAAAAACATTCAGTACTTC. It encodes CASSPDSSTGDYAAAKNIQYF. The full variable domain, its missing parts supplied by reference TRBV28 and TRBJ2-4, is DVKVTQSSRYLVKRTGEKVFLECVQDMDHENMFWYRQDPGLGLRLIYFSYDVKMKEKGDIPEGYSVSREKKERFSLILESASTNQTSMYLCASSPDSSTGDYAAAKNIQYFGAGTRLSVL.

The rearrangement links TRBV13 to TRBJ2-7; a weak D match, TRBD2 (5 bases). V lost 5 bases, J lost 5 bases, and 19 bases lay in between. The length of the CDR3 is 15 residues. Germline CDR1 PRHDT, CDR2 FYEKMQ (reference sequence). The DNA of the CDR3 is TGTGCCAGCAGCCCCACTAGGAAGGTCGGCGACGAGCAGTACTTC. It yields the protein CASSPTRKVGDEQYF.

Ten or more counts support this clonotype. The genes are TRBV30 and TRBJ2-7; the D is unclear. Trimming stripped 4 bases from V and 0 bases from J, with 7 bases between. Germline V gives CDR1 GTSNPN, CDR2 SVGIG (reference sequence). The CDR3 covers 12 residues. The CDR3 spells CAWKTNSYEQYF. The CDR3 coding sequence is TGTGCCTGGAAAACTAACTCCTACGAGCAGTACTTC.

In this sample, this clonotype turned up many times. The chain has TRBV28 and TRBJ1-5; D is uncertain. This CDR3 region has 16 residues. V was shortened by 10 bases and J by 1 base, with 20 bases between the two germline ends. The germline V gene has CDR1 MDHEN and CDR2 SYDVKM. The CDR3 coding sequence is TGTGCCACCTTATCCGATCCGGGGAGGAGCAATCAGCCCCAGCATTTT. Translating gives CATLSDPGRSNQPQHF.

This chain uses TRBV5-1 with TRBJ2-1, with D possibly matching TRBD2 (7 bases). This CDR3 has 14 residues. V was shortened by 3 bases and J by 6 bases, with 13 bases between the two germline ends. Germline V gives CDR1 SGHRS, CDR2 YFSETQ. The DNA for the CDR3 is TGCGCCAGCAGCTCACGGGGGGCGAGCAATGAGCAGTTCTTC. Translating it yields CASSSRGASNEQFF.

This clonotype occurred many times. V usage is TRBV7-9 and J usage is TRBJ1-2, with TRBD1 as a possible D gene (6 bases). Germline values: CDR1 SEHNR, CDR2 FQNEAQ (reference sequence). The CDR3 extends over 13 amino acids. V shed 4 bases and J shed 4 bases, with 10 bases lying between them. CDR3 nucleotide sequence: TGTGCCAGCAGCTCCCCGGACAGCTATGGCTACACCTTC. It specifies CASSSPDSYGYTF.

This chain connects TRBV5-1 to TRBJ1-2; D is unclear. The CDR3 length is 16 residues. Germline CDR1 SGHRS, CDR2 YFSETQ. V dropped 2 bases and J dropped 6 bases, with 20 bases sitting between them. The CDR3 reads CASSFASPQPRDGYTF. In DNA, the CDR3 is TGCGCCAGCAGCTTTGCGAGTCCCCAGCCCAGAGATGGCTACACCTTC.

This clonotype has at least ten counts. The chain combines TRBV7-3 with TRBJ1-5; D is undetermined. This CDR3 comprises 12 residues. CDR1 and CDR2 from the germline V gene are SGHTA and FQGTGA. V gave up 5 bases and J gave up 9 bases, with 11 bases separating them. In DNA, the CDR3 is TGTGCCAGCAGCCACCAAGTCTGGCCCCAGCATTTT. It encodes CASSHQVWPQHF.

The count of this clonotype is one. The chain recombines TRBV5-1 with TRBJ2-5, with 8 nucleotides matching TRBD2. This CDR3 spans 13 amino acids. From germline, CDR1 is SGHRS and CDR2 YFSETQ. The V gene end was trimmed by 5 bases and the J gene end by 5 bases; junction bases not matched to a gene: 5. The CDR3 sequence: CASSISGMETQYF. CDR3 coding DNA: TGCGCCAGCAGTATTAGCGGGATGGAGACCCAGTACTTC.

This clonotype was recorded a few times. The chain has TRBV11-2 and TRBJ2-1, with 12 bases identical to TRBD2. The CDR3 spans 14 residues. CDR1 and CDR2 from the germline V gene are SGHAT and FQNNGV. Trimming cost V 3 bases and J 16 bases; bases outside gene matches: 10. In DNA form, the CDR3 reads TGTGCCAGCAGCTTGCCCGGGACTAGCGGGTCCCTCTTCTTC. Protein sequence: CASSLPGTSGSLFF.

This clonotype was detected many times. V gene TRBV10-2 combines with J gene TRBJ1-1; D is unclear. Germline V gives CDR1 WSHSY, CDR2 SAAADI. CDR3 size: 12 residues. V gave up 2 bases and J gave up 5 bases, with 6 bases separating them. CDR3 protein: CASSEGQTEAFF. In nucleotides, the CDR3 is TGCGCCAGCAGTGAGGGGCAAACTGAAGCTTTCTTT.

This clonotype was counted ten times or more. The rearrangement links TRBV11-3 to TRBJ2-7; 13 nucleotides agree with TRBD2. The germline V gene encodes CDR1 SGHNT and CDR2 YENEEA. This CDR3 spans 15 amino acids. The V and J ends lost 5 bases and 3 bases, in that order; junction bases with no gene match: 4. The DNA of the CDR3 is TGTGCCAGCAGCCCGGGGACTAGCGGGAACTACGAGCAGTACTTC. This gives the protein CASSPGTSGNYEQYF.

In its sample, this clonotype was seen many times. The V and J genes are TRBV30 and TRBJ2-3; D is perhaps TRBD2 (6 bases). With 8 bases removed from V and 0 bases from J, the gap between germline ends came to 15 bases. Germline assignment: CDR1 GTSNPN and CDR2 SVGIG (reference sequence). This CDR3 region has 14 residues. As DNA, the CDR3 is TGTGCCCTAACGCGGGACGGTAGCACAGATACGCAGTATTTT. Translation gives CALTRDGSTDTQYF.

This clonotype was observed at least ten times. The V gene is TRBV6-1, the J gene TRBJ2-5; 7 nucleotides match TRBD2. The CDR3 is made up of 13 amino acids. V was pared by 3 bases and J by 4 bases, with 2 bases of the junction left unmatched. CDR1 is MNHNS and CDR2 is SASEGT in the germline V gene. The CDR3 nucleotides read TGTGCCAGCAGTGAGTCGGGGGGAGAGACCCAGTACTTC. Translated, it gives CASSESGGETQYF.

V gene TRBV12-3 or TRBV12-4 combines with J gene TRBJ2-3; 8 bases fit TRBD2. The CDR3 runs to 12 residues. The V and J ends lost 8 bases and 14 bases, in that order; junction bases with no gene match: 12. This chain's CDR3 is CASLERGGYAYF. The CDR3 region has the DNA TGTGCCAGCCTGGAACGGGGGGGCTACGCGTATTTT.

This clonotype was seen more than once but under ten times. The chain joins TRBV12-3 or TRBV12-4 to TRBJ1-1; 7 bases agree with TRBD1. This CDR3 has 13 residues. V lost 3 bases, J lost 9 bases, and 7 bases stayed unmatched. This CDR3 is CASSLVGTDKAFF. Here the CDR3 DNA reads TGTGCCAGCAGTTTGGTTGGGACAGATAAAGCTTTCTTT.

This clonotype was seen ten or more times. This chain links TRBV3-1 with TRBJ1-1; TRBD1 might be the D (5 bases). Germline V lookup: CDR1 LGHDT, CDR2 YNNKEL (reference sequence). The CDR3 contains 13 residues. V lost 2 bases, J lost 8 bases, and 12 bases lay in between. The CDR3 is CASSQRGRYEAFF. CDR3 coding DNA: TGTGCCAGCAGCCAAAGGGGCCGCTACGAAGCTTTCTTT.

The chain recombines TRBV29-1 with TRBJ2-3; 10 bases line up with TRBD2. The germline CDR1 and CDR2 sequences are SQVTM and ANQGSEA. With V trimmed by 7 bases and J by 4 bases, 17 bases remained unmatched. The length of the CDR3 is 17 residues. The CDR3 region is CSAGAGLAGVRADTQYF. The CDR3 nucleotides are TGCAGCGCGGGAGCGGGGCTAGCGGGAGTCAGGGCAGATACGCAGTATTTT.

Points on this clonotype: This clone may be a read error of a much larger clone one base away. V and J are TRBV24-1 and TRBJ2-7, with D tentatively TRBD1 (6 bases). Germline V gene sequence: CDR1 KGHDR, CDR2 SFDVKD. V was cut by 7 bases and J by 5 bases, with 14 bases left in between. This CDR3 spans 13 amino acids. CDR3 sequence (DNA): TGTGCCACCAGCCCCAGGGGCTTACACGAGCAGTACTTC. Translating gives CATSPRGLHEQYF.

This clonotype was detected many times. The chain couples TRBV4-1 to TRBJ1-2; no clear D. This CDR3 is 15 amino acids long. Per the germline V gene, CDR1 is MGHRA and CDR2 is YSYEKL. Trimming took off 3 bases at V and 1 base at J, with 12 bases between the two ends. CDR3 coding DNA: TGCGCCAGCAGCCAGGATTGGACGGATAACTATGGCTACACCTTC. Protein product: CASSQDWTDNYGYTF.